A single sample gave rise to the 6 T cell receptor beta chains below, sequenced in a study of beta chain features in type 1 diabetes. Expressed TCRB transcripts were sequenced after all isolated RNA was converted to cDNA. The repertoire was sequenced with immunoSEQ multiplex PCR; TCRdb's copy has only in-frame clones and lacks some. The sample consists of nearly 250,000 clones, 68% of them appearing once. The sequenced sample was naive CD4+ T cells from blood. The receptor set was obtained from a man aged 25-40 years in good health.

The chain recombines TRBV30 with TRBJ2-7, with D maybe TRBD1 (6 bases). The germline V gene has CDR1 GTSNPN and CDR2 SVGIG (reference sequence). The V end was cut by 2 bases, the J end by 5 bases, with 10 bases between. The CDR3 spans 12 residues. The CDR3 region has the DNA TGTGCCTGGAGTCTAGGGGGAAACGAGCAGTACTTC. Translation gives CAWSLGGNEQYF.

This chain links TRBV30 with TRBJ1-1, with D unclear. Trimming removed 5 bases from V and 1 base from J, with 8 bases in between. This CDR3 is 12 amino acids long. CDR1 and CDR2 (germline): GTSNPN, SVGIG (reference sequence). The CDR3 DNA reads TGTGCCTGGCATCATGAGAACACTGAAGCTTTCTTT. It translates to CAWHHENTEAFF. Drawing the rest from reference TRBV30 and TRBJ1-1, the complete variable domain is SQTIHQWPATLVQPVGSPLSLECTVEGTSNPNLYWYRQAAGRGLQLLFYSVGIGQISSEVPQNLSASRPQDRQFILSSKKLLLSDSGFYLCAWHHENTEAFFGQGTRLTVV.

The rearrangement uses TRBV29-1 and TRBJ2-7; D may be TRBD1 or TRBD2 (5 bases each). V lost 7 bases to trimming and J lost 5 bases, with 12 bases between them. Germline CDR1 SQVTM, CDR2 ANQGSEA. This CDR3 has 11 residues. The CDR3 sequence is CSGRGENEQYF. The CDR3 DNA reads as TGCAGCGGACGAGGGGAGAACGAGCAGTACTTC.

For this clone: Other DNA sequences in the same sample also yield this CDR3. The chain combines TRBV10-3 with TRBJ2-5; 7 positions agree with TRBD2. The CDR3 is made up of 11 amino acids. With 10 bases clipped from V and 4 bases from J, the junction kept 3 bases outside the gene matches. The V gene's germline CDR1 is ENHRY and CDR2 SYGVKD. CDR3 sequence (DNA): TGTGCCACGGGGGGTGGAGAGACCCAGTACTTC. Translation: CATGGGETQYF.

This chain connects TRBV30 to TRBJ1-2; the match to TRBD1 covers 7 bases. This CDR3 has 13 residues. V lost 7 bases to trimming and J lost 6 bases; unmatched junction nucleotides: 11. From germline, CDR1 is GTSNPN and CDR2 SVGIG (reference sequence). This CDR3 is CAFMVDRDHGYTF. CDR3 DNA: TGTGCCTTCATGGTCGACAGGGACCATGGCTACACCTTC.

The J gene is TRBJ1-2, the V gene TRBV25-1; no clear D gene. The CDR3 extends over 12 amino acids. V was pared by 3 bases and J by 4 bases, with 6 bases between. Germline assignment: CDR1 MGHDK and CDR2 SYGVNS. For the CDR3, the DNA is TGTGCCAGCAGTGAGGGTATCTATGGCTACACCTTC. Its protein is CASSEGIYGYTF.